This T cell receptor beta chain came from a study of blood T cell repertoires in COVID-19 (TCRdb year 2020). General notes on the study: Samples from collaborators originated in the United States, Italy and Spain and spanned both the acute and convalescent phases of COVID-19. The prospective study material was composed of cDNA or gDNA derived from T cells, B-cell-depleted T cells, or PBMCs. Deeply sampled blood TCRbeta repertoires from subjects exposed to, actively infected with, or recovered from COVID-19 were included in the dataset. The repertoires were made available in a free public database intended to serve as a resource for research on the immune response to SARS-CoV-2. The samples were drawn from two sources: the first 160 participants of the ongoing ImmuneRACE study, and fewer than 1,500 subjects contributed by 6 global collaborators. Nearly every sample came with metadata listing a de-identified subject ID, COVID-19 status, age in years and sex. Where available, HLA class I and class II types were obtained from metadata supplied by the sample provider rather than from assay-based typing.

Enrolling through a virtual design, the prospective study's participants ranged in age from roughly 18 to 90 years and lived across roughly 23 United States geographic areas. In the prospective study, participants were assigned to cohorts based on the clinical history participants reported in a screening survey and a study questionnaire. In the prospective study, whole blood, serum and a nasopharyngeal or oropharyngeal swab were collected from each participant by mobile phlebotomists. Over a roughly 2-month period, participants in the prospective study had the option of providing additional blood draws and questionnaires. Prospective study blood samples were shipped either frozen or at room temperature before DNA extraction. V is shortened by 0 bases, J by 3 bases, and the region joining them spans 6 bases. The CDR1 and CDR2 encoded by the germline V gene are SGDLS and YYNGEE. The CDR3 starts with the cysteine, ends with the phenylalanine, and has 13 residues. Of the read, only the CDR3 DNA is kept; its 39 bases are in frame from base 1.

Note on this clone: The specificity of this receptor is unknown. It has no much larger one-base neighbor in the sample; base qualities were not kept.

What the work shows at the level of the full study, not this receptor alone: The quantity of clinical and demographic metadata differed by source and by participant and was supplied without curation.

TCRbeta CDR3 regions were amplified from genomic DNA by means of the immunoSEQ Assay, a bias-controlled multiplex PCR. As for how the authors treated the data: The number of nucleated cells in each sample was estimated by amplification of reference gene primers within the assay. To quantify the absolute abundance of each unique TCRbeta CDR3 rearrangement, sequence reads were collapsed and filtered. For each sample, productive Simpson clonality was calculated as the square root of Simpson's diversity index across productive rearrangements. TCRdb took this table from immuneACCESS and kept in-frame rearrangements with V and J called. Such tables lack part of the clones; where checked against another copy, unresolved V genes explain under half of the gap, and the rest is unexplained. V and J calls and clone size are those listed in that table; D and trimming were worked out from the DNA. The sample contains roughly 240,000 clones, approximately 85% of them found a single time. The ten largest make up 9.1% of the sample.

The chain employs TRBV9 and TRBJ1-1; there is no confident call for the D gene. The source is a woman aged 50 to 60 with acute COVID-19. What was sequenced was PBMCs or T cells enriched from blood (not recorded which). The sequenced DNA is TGTGCCAGCAGCGTAGGAGCGTACACTGAAGCTTTCTTT. Its protein product is CASSVGAYTEAFF. The full variable domain, with segments outside the CDR3 supplied by the reference TRBV9 and TRBJ1-1 proteins, appears as DSGVTQTPKHLITATGQRVTLRCSPRSGDLSVYWYQQSLDQGLQFLIQYYNGEERAKGNILERFSAQQFPDLHSELNLSSLELGDSALYFCASSVGAYTEAFFGQGTRLTVV.